The 20 T cell receptor beta chains in this list originate from one sample, sequenced in a study of spatial heterogeneity in lung cancer (dated by TCRdb to between 2018 and 2020). According to the study, the label for this sample's time point signals: blood at routine non-recurrence follow-up after resection. Libraries were made using 5' RACE. These reads were obtained on a NextSeq 500. TCRdb reran the public reads through fastp at Q25 and MiXCR, keeping productive beta chains. Entries that share a CDR3 protein sequence are merged under the most common genes and DNA. The sample yields tens of thousands of distinct CDR3 sequences; 10% were counted once. In total, the top ten clones hold less than 35% of the sample. The sequences come from PBMCs, collected at follow-up. These receptor sequences come from a female donor with early-stage non-small cell lung cancer.

This clonotype was seen ten or more times. The chain combines TRBV5-1 with TRBJ2-5; D may be TRBD1 (6 bases). There are 13 residues in the CDR3. CDR1 is SGHRS and CDR2 is YFSETQ in the germline V gene. Deletions cut 3 bases from V and 1 base from J, with 7 bases between. As DNA, the CDR3 is TGCGCCAGCAGCTGGACAGTCCAAGAGACCCAGTACTTC. Translated, it gives CASSWTVQETQYF.

There are a few counts of this clonotype. V is TRBV20-1 and J is TRBJ2-3; 7 nucleotides line up with TRBD2. The J segment lost 0 bases and the V segment lost 0 bases, leaving 6 bases of the junction unmatched. CDR3 length: 16 residues. Germline loops: CDR1 DFQATT, CDR2 SNEGSKA (reference sequence). In DNA form, the CDR3 reads TGCAGTGCTAGAGATCCCAGCGGGACCAGCACAGATACGCAGTATTTT. Protein: CSARDPSGTSTDTQYF.

This clonotype has at least ten counts. The chain links TRBV29-1 to TRBJ2-2, with D tentatively TRBD1 or TRBD2 (6 bases each). V gave up 5 bases and J gave up 4 bases, with 11 bases separating them. Germline CDR1 and CDR2: SQVTM and ANQGSEA. The CDR3 runs 13 residues. CDR3 sequence (DNA): TGCAGCGTTAGGGGGGCTGGCACCGGGGAGCTGTTTTTT. This translates into CSVRGAGTGELFF.

This clonotype has a count of ten or more. The genes are TRBV29-1 and TRBJ2-3, with 12 nucleotides matching TRBD2. Trimming took 4 bases from V and 6 from J; bases not matched to a gene: 8. The germline V gene has CDR1 SQVTM and CDR2 ANQGSEA. There are 15 residues in the CDR3. Written as DNA, the CDR3 is TGCAGCGTTGTCCTCCCTAGCGGGGGGGCGGATACGCAGTATTTT. Protein sequence: CSVVLPSGGADTQYF.

This clonotype has just a few counts. The chain has TRBV2 and TRBJ2-2, with D perhaps assigned TRBD1 or TRBD2 (5 bases each). V was cut by 6 bases and J by 6 bases, with 14 bases left in between. CDR1 SNHLY and CDR2 FYNNEI come from the germline V gene. This CDR3 is 14 amino acids long. The CDR3 reads CASRWDVAAGELFF. CDR3 bases: TGTGCCAGCAGATGGGACGTCGCCGCCGGGGAGCTGTTTTTT.

This clonotype was seen a handful of times. V and J are TRBV6-6 and TRBJ2-1; D unclear. The length of the CDR3 is 16 residues. Germline loops: CDR1 MNHNY, CDR2 SVGAGI (reference sequence). Between the trimmed V and J ends, which lost 3 bases and 3 bases, there was a span of 15 bases. DNA of the CDR3: TGTGCCAGCAGTTATTCAGTCGGACCCATCTACAATGAGCAGTTCTTC. This codes for CASSYSVGPIYNEQFF.

By proportion, this clonotype is medium-sized. This rearrangement joins TRBV29-1 to TRBJ1-5; no clear D gene. The CDR3 totals 14 residues. The ends were cut back, 6 bases at V and 1 base at J, with 13 bases in the middle. From germline, CDR1 is SQVTM and CDR2 ANQGSEA. In DNA, the CDR3 is TGCAGCGTGGGCCTGGGCGGAAGCAATCAGCCCCAGCATTTT. Protein sequence: CSVGLGGSNQPQHF.

This clonotype was detected ten times or more. This chain joins TRBV5-1 and TRBJ2-5; D remains unclear. The V end was cut by 2 bases, the J end by 3 bases, with 8 bases between. CDR3 length equals 13 residues. Germline V gene data show CDR1 as SGHRS and CDR2 as YFSETQ. CDR3 in DNA: TGCGCCAGCAGCTTACTCGGAGAAGAGACCCAGTACTTC. Translation gives CASSLLGEETQYF.

This clonotype was seen repeatedly, ten times or more. CDR3 sequence: CASSYSGLAGIYNEQFF. In DNA, the CDR3 is TGTGCCAGCAGTTACTCAGGACTAGCGGGGATCTACAATGAGCAGTTCTTC. The V and J genes are TRBV6-2 or TRBV6-3 and TRBJ2-1; TRBD2 matches 12 bases. Germline V gene sequence: CDR1 MNHEY, CDR2 SVGEGT. The ends lost 0 bases at V and 3 bases at J; junction bases unmatched: 3. The CDR3 is 17 amino acids.

This clonotype occurred a few times. This sequence joins TRBV7-9 and TRBJ2-7; D may correspond to TRBD1 or TRBD2 (6 bases each). The CDR3 is made up of 17 amino acids. Trimming removed 0 bases at V and 1 base at J, with 16 bases between. CDR1 SEHNR and CDR2 FQNEAQ come from the germline V gene (reference sequence). CDR3 nucleotides: TGTGCCAGCAGCTTAGCGGGAGGTAGGGGGTCTTCCTACGAGCAGTACTTC. This encodes CASSLAGGRGSSYEQYF.

This clonotype was counted at least ten times. For the CDR3, the DNA is TGTGCCAGCAGCCGCGAGACCGACATCTCCTACGAGCAGTACTTC. Amino acid sequence: CASSRETDISYEQYF. The chain has TRBV28 and TRBJ2-7; D is undetermined. Germline CDR1 and CDR2: MDHEN and SYDVKM. Deletions cut 6 bases from V and 0 bases from J, with 15 bases between. The CDR3 consists of 15 residues. The full variable domain, its missing parts supplied by reference TRBV28 and TRBJ2-7, is DVKVTQSSRYLVKRTGEKVFLECVQDMDHENMFWYRQDPGLGLRLIYFSYDVKMKEKGDIPEGYSVSREKKERFSLILESASTNQTSMYLCASSRETDISYEQYFGPGTRLTVT.

This clonotype was seen a handful of times. This chain uses TRBV2 with TRBJ2-1; 7 bases are a match to TRBD2. Germline lookup yields CDR1 SNHLY and CDR2 FYNNEI. The CDR3 is made up of 15 amino acids. J was trimmed by 2 bases and V by 2 bases; bases with no gene match: 3. The CDR3 DNA follows: TGTGCCAGCAGTGAACTCGCGGGGGCCTACAATGAGCAGTTCTTC. This encodes CASSELAGAYNEQFF.

Ten or more counts support this clonotype. The CDR3 loop reads CASSLARQTLQPQHF. The CDR3 region has the DNA TGTGCCAGCAGCTTAGCGAGGCAGACCCTACAGCCCCAGCATTTT. The chain is built from TRBV7-2 and TRBJ1-5; D is unclear. Trimming stripped 0 bases from V and 7 bases from J, with 13 bases between. Germline V gene lookup returns CDR1 SGHTA and CDR2 FQGNSA. CDR3 length: 15 residues.

This clonotype was observed a handful of times. In DNA, the CDR3 is TGCAGTGCTAGATTAAGCTACGAGCAGTACTTC. Translation gives CSARLSYEQYF. The V and J genes are TRBV20-1 and TRBJ2-7; D is undetermined. CDR1 DFQATT and CDR2 SNEGSKA come from the germline V gene (reference sequence). Trimming stripped 2 bases from V and 3 bases from J, with 5 bases between. The length of the CDR3 is 11 residues.

This rearrangement joins TRBV28 to TRBJ1-2; D gene unclear. Deletions cut 3 bases from V and 8 bases from J, with 7 bases between. CDR1 and CDR2 from the germline V gene are MDHEN and SYDVKM. This CDR3 is built from 11 residues. The CDR3 reads CASSFNRGYTF. As DNA, the CDR3 is TGTGCCAGCAGTTTCAACCGGGGCTACACCTTC.

This clonotype was observed a handful of times. The chain combines TRBV28 with TRBJ1-1, with a possible D match to TRBD1 (6 bases). There are 12 residues in the CDR3. CDR1 is MDHEN, CDR2 SYDVKM, per germline. The V and J ends lost 4 bases and 11 bases respectively, with 14 bases between them. The CDR3 bases are TGTGCCAGCAGTTCCGGGGGGGCGTCGGCTTTCTTT. This gives the protein CASSSGGASAFF.

This clonotype was counted only a few times. The chain links TRBV7-9 to TRBJ2-3, with D unclear. This CDR3 is 16 amino acids long. Trimming left V 5 bases short and J 2 bases short, with 17 bases between. Germline V gene data show CDR1 as SEHNR and CDR2 as FQNEAQ (reference sequence). CDR3 in DNA: TGTGCCAGCAGCCATACCACGTCCATTCTCACAGATACGCAGTATTTT. Encoded protein: CASSHTTSILTDTQYF.

A few counts support this clonotype. The chain recombines TRBV7-2 with TRBJ2-7; D is ambiguous. The germline V gene has CDR1 SGHTA and CDR2 FQGNSA. V gave up 2 bases and J gave up 0 bases, with 5 bases separating them. The CDR3 sequence is 13 residues long. The CDR3 DNA follows: TGTGCCAGCAGCTTACAACCCTCCTACGAGCAGTACTTC. Protein product: CASSLQPSYEQYF.

This clonotype was recorded many times. The chain recombines TRBV6-5 with TRBJ1-2, with D perhaps TRBD1 (5 bases). The CDR3 has 15 amino acids. Germline assignment: CDR1 MNHEY and CDR2 SVGAGI. Trimming removed 0 bases at V and 1 base at J, with 9 bases between. DNA for the CDR3: TGTGCCAGCAGTTACTCGGCAGGGATTAACTATGGCTACACCTTC. Protein sequence: CASSYSAGINYGYTF.

At least ten counts were recorded for this clonotype. The chain combines TRBV20-1 with TRBJ1-1; the D is unclear. This CDR3 has 13 residues. The germline gives CDR1 DFQATT, CDR2 SNEGSKA (reference sequence). Trimming left V 7 bases short and J 4 bases short, with 16 bases between. CDR3 in DNA: TGCAGTGTCAGACCCGGGTTTGGCACTGAAGCTTTCTTT. This translates into CSVRPGFGTEAFF.